The 9 T cell receptor beta chains reported below all come from one sample, sequenced in a study of CD8+ T cells in alopecia areata. The sequencing template was cDNA reverse transcribed from extracted RNA. Some clones are missing from TCRdb's copy, which holds only in-frame ones; the method was immunoSEQ multiplex PCR. The sample comprises about 100,000 clones, around 60% of which are singletons, and about a sixth rests with the top ten. The sample's treatment: oral pan-JAK inhibitor, 5-10 mg twice daily. The specimen was CD8+ T cells sorted from blood, collected between weeks 55 and 65, from a patient treated with tofacitinib. These receptor sequences come from a human donor with alopecia areata.

This clone has only a few counts. This sequence joins TRBV13 and TRBJ1-2, with 7 bases matching TRBD1. The CDR3 covers 14 residues. CDR1 is PRHDT and CDR2 is FYEKMQ in the germline V gene (reference sequence). J was trimmed by 7 bases and V by 1 base; bases with no gene match: 6. The CDR3 DNA is TGTGCCAGCAGCTTAGCCCGACAGGGCTCTGGCTACACCTTC. Residues: CASSLARQGSGYTF.

For this clone: A read error may account for a junction end that differs from germline. The chain links TRBV7-7 to TRBJ2-1, with D possibly TRBD1 on 6 matching bases. The CDR3 covers 15 residues. The germline V gene has CDR1 SSHAT and CDR2 FNYEAQ (reference sequence). The CDR3 bases are TGTGCTAGCAGCTTAAACAGGGTAATGGACAATGAGCAGTTCTTC. As protein: CASSLNRVMDNEQFF.

The chain has TRBV7-9 and TRBJ2-7; a weak D match, TRBD1 (6 bases). CDR3 length: 14 amino acids. V lost 5 bases and J 2 bases, leaving 13 bases between the germline ends. The V gene's germline CDR1 is SEHNR and CDR2 FQNEAQ (reference sequence). In DNA, the CDR3 is TGTGCCAGCAGCCCTACAGGGCCCCCCTACGAGCAGTACTTC. This gives the protein CASSPTGPPYEQYF.

Written as DNA, the CDR3 is TGTGCCAGCGGCACAGGGGCTAACTATGGCTACACCTTC. This codes for CASGTGANYGYTF. This sequence joins TRBV7-3 and TRBJ1-2, with 7 bases lining up with TRBD1. CDR1 is SGHTA and CDR2 is FQGTGA in the germline V gene. The ends lost 8 bases at V and 0 bases at J; junction bases unmatched: 3. The CDR3 spans 13 residues.

This clone was seen more than once but under ten times. The V and J genes are TRBV29-1 and TRBJ2-7, with 8 nucleotides matching TRBD1. This CDR3 contains 15 residues. Germline V gives CDR1 SQVTM, CDR2 ANQGSEA. The V and J ends lost 0 bases and 5 bases, in that order; junction bases with no gene match: 9. As DNA, the CDR3 is TGCAGCGTTGAAGATATCGGACAGGGTTTCCACGAGCAGTACTTC. Translating gives CSVEDIGQGFHEQYF.

This clone was recorded only once. This rearrangement joins TRBV6-6 to TRBJ1-1, with TRBD1 matching 11 bases. Per the germline V gene, CDR1 is MNHNY and CDR2 is SVGAGI (reference sequence). The CDR3 is made up of 14 amino acids. J lost 4 bases, V lost 8 bases, and 6 bases had no gene match. The CDR3 coding sequence is TGTGCCAGCGACCAGGGACAGGGGGTCACTGAAGCTTTCTTT. As protein: CASDQGQGVTEAFF.

The V gene is TRBV11-2, the J gene TRBJ2-7; maybe TRBD1 (6 bases). With 4 bases removed from V and 6 bases from J, the gap between germline ends came to 10 bases. Germline V gives CDR1 SGHAT, CDR2 FQNNGV. CDR3 length equals 12 residues. The CDR3 sequence is CASSSNRAEQYF. CDR3 in DNA: TGTGCCAGCAGCTCGAACAGGGCCGAGCAGTACTTC.

The V call is TRBV15, the J call TRBJ2-5; the match to TRBD1 covers 10 bases. The V gene's germline CDR1 is LNHNV and CDR2 YYDKDF (reference sequence). The CDR3 runs 14 residues. J gave up 6 bases and V 4 bases, and 5 bases lay outside the gene matches. This CDR3 reads CATSKGTGEKTQYF. The CDR3 DNA sequence: TGTGCCACCAGCAAGGGGACAGGGGAAAAGACCCAGTACTTC.

The chain has TRBV29-1 and TRBJ1-4; a weak D match, TRBD1 (6 bases). The CDR3 is made up of 13 amino acids. V gave up 4 bases and J gave up 6 bases, with 12 bases separating them. Germline V lookup: CDR1 SQVTM, CDR2 ANQGSEA. The CDR3 nucleotides are TGCAGCGTTGCACAGGGCAGTCATGAAAAACTGTTTTTT. Translated, it gives CSVAQGSHEKLFF.